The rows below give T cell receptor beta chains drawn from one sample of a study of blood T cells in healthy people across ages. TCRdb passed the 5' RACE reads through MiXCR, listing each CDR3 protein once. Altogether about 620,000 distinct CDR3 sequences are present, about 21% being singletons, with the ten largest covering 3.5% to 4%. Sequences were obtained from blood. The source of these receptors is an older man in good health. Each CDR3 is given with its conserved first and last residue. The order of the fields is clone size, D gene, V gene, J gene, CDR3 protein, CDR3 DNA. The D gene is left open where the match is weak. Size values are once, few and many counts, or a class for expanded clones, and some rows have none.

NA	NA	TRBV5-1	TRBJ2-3	CASSLEITSTDTQYF	TGCGCCAGCAGCTTGGAGATCACTAGCACAGATACGCAGTATTTT
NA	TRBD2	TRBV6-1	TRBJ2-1	CASFLQRESEQFF	TGTGCCAGCTTTCTCCAGCGGGAGAGTGAGCAGTTCTTC
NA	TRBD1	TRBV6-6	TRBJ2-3	CASSYRGRTDTQYF	TGTGCCAGCAGTTACAGGGGGCGCACAGATACGCAGTATTTT
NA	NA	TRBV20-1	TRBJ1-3	CSARPGQKITGNTIYF	TGCAGTGCTAGGCCGGGACAAAAGATAACTGGAAACACCATATATTTT
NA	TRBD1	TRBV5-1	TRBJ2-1	CASSLGGTGGHNEQFF	TGCGCCAGCAGCTTGGGAGGGACAGGGGGCCACAATGAGCAGTTCTTC
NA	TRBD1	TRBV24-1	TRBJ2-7	CATSGDRSSYEQYF	TGTGCCACCAGCGGGGACAGGAGCTCCTACGAGCAGTACTTC
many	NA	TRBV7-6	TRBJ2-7	CASRSDADEQYF	TGTGCCAGCAGGTCGGACGCAGACGAGCAGTACTTC
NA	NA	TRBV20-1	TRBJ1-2	CSAATPQGPYGYTF	TGCAGTGCTGCGACACCACAGGGACCCTATGGCTACACCTTC
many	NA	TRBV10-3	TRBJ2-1	CAISQQVSEQFF	TGTGCCATCAGCCAACAGGTGTCTGAGCAGTTCTTC
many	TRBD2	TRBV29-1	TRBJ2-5	CSARGGIAGVPHQETQYF	TGCAGCGCCCGAGGGGGTATAGCGGGAGTACCCCACCAAGAGACCCAGTACTTC
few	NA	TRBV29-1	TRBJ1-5	CSVGGGSSNQPQHF	TGCAGCGTGGGGGGAGGGAGCAGCAATCAGCCCCAGCATTTT
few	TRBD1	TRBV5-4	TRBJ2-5	CASSEQGSGTQYF	TGTGCCAGCAGTGAACAGGGGTCGGGGACCCAGTACTTC
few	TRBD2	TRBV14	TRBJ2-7	CASSRSSGRAYEQYF	TGTGCCAGCAGCCGTTCTAGCGGGAGGGCCTACGAGCAGTACTTC
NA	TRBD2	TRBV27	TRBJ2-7	CASSFRASGRATYEQYF	TGTGCCAGCAGTTTTCGGGCTAGCGGGAGAGCCACCTACGAGCAGTACTTC
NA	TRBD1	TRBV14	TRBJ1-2	CASSQGTGVGYTF	TGTGCCAGCAGCCAAGGGACAGGGGTTGGCTACACCTTC
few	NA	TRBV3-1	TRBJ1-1	CASSHANTEAFF	TGTGCCAGCAGCCATGCGAACACTGAAGCCTTCTTT
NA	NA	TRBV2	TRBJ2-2	CASSPGVGNTGEPFF	TGTGCCAGCAGTCCAGGGGTGGGGAACACCGGGGAGCCGTTTTTT
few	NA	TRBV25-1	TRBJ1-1	CASREISGTEAFF	TGTGCCAGCAGAGAAATAAGTGGCACTGAAGCTTTCTTT
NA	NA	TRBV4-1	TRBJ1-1	CASSLETTNTEAFF	TGCGCCAGCAGCCTAGAGACAACGAACACTGAAGCTTTCTTT
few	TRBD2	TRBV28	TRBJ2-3	CATRLAGVSTDTQYF	TGTGCCACCCGACTAGCGGGGGTTAGCACAGATACGCAGTATTTT
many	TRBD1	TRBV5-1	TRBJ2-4	CASSSTGTVNIQYF	TGCGCCAGCAGCTCGACCGGGACAGTGAACATTCAGTACTTC
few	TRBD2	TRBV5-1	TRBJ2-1	CASSTSSGTYNEQFF	TGCGCCAGCAGCACGTCTAGCGGGACTTACAATGAGCAGTTCTTC
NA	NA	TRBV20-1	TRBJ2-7	CSASGDGTPYEQYF	TGCAGTGCTAGTGGGGACGGAACACCTTACGAGCAGTACTTC
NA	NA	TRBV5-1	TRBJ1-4	CASSGGGVTHEKLFF	TGCGCCAGCAGCGGTGGGGGGGTTACCCATGAAAAACTGTTTTTT
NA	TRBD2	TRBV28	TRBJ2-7	CASRSIAGGTYEQYF	TGTGCCAGCAGGTCAATAGCGGGAGGAACCTACGAGCAGTACTTC
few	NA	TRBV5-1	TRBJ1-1	CASSYGTSTEAFF	TGCGCCAGCAGCTACGGGACGTCTACTGAAGCTTTCTTT
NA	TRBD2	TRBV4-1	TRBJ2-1	CASSQGSSGSPLGFMGRYNEQFF	TGCGCCAGCAGCCAAGGCTCTAGCGGGAGCCCGCTGGGGTTTATGGGCAGATACAATGAGCAGTTCTTC
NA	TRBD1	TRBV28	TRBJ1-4	CASSSRPGQGGEKLFF	TGTGCCAGCAGTTCCCGCCCGGGACAGGGGGGTGAAAAACTGTTTTTT
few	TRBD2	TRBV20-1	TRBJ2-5	CSVGAGGPKETQYF	TGCAGTGTAGGGGCGGGAGGGCCAAAGGAGACCCAGTACTTC
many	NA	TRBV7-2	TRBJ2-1	CASSLVHEQFF	TGTGCCAGCAGCTTAGTCCATGAGCAGTTCTTC
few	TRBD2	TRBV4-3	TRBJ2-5	CASSQAQLAGETQYF	TGCGCCAGCAGCCAAGCACAACTAGCGGGAGAGACCCAGTACTTC
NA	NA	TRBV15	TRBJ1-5	CATSRDSGNGQPQHF	TGTGCCACCAGCAGAGATTCAGGGAACGGACAGCCCCAGCATTTT
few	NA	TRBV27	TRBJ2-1	CASRRTGGRDNEQFF	TGTGCCAGCAGACGAACGGGGGGCCGGGACAATGAGCAGTTCTTC
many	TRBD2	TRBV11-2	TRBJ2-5	CASSLGLAAQETQYF	TGTGCCAGCAGCTTAGGACTAGCGGCCCAAGAGACCCAGTACTTC
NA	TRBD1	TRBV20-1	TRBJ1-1	CSARDRGGTEAFF	TGCAGTGCTAGGGACAGGGGCGGCACTGAAGCTTTCTTT
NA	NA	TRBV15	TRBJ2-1	CATSKRQTDNEQLF	TGTGCCACCAGCAAGAGACAGACAGACAATGAGCAGCTCTTC